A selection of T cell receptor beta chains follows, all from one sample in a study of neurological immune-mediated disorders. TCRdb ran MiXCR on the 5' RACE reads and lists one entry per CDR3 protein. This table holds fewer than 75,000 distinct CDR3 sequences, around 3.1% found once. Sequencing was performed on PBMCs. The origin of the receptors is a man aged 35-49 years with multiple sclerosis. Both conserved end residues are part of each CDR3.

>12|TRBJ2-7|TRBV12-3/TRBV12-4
CASAQESYEQYF
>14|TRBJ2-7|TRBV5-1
CASSLGTRSYEQYF
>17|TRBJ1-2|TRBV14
CASSPPYQGGARIPPSF
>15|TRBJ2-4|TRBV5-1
CASRVGGGNRNIQYF
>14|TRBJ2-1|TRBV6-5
CASSSGTTYNEQFF
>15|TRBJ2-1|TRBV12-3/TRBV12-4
CASSFGGLSYNEQFF
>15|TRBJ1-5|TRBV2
CATRDRTGGSQPQHF
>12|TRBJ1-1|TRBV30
CAWSGGTTEAFF
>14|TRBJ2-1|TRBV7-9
CASSLGGQDNEQFF
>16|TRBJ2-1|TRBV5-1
CASSTIPGPTGNEQFF
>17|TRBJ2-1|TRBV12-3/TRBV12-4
CASSYGGLAGGRNEQFF
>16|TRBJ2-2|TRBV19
CASSIGRGTNTGELFF
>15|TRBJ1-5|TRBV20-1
CSAYDRGYSNQPQHF
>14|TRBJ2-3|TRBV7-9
CASSARTSTDTQYF
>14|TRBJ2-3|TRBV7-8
CASTISRVTDTQYF
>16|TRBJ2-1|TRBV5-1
CASSQGSGGFINEQFF
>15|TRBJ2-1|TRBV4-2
CASSQGDTGENEQFF
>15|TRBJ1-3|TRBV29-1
CSVDAPEVDGNTIYF
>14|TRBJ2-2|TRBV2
CASSLRDATGELFF
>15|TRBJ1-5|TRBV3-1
CASSQEGRGNQPQHF
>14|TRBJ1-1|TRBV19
CASSHGQGRTEAFF
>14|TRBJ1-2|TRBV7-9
CASSSGWGGRGYTF
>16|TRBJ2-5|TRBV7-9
CASSLIGLAGQETQYF
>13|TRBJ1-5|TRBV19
CATTEGSNQPQHF
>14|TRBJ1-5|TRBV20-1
CSASSGVGNQPQHF
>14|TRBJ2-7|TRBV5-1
CASSLEGFTYEQYF
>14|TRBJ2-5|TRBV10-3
CAISESKRVETQYF
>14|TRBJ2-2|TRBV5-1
CATRGLMNTGELFF
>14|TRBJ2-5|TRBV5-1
CASSLGTSGETQYF